These T cell receptor beta chains were read from a single sample in a study of OX40 agonist ivuxolimab in advanced cancers. The protocol was immunoSEQ multiplex PCR, while the TCRdb copy is restricted to in-frame clones and leaves out a portion. The sample includes just under 65,000 clones, about four fifths of them seen just once. The sample was CD4+ or CD8+ T cells sorted from blood, taken in a trial of the OX40 agonist ivuxolimab. These receptors all come from an adult with an advanced solid tumor such as melanoma, head and neck, liver or kidney cancer. CDR3s include the opening cysteine and the closing phenylalanine or tryptophan. The D gene is left open where the match is weak. The listing skips clone size in some rows; elsewhere it reads once, few, many or a size class.

NA	TRBV5-6	TRBJ2-7	TRBD2	TGTGCCAGCAGCCGCGGACTAGCGGGTTCCTACGAGCAGTACTTC	CASSRGLAGSYEQYF
few	TRBV10-3	TRBJ1-1	TRBD1	TGTGCCATAGCCCGGGACAGGGACACTGAAGCTTTCTTT	CAIARDRDTEAFF
NA	TRBV27	TRBJ2-7	TRBD1	TGTGCCAGCAGAGGGGCACAGGGGTTCTACGAGCAGTACTTC	CASRGAQGFYEQYF
NA	TRBV6-5	TRBJ2-2	NA	TGTGCCAGCAGTTACGGGGTGAACACCGGGGAGCTGTTTTTT	CASSYGVNTGELFF
NA	TRBV7-6	TRBJ1-3	NA	TGTGCCAGCAGCCGGGGGACGGCCTCTGGAAACACCATATATTTT	CASSRGTASGNTIYF
NA	TRBV7-9	TRBJ2-7	TRBD2	TGTGCCAGCAGCCGACTAGCGGGAGGGCCTGCCGAGCAGTACTTC	CASSRLAGGPAEQYF
few	TRBV7-2	TRBJ1-2	NA	TGTGCCAGCAGTTACGGACCCACCTCTGGCTACACCTTC	CASSYGPTSGYTF
NA	TRBV7-7	TRBJ1-1	NA	TGTGCTAGCAGCTTACGCCGGGACACTGAAGCTTTCTTT	CASSLRRDTEAFF
NA	TRBV5-4	TRBJ1-6	NA	TGTGCCAGCAGCCCTGTGACTGGGAGCTCCTATAATTCACCCCTCCACTTT	CASSPVTGSSYNSPLHF
NA	TRBV9	TRBJ2-5	TRBD1	TGTGCCAGCAGCTCCGGGGACAGGGAGATCCATCCCCAGTACTTC	CASSSGDREIHPQYF
NA	TRBV2	TRBJ2-1	TRBD1	TGTGCCAGCATAGGGGGCAGGGAGCAGTTCTTC	CASIGGREQFF
NA	TRBV5-1	TRBJ2-5	NA	TGCGCCAGCAGCCCGTGGTGGGCGCGAGAGACCCAGTACTTC	CASSPWWARETQYF
NA	TRBV30	TRBJ2-1	NA	TGTGCCTGGTCCCGCGGCCGGCTAGCGCTTCGTAGCTCCTACAATGAGCAGTTCTTC	CAWSRGRLALRSSYNEQFF
once	TRBV7-2	TRBJ2-7	NA	TGTGCCAGCAGCTTAGCGCCCTCTAAGTACGAGCAGTACTTC	CASSLAPSKYEQYF
once	TRBV28	TRBJ2-7	NA	TGTGCCAGCAGTTTATTGTCCCGGGGCGAGCAGTACTTC	CASSLLSRGEQYF
NA	TRBV4-3	TRBJ1-3	NA	TGCGCCAGCAGCCAAGTCCCCAGCTCTGGAAACACCATATATTTT	CASSQVPSSGNTIYF
once	TRBV19	TRBJ1-5	NA	TGTGCCAGTAGCCCAATGGACGGATCCAATCAGCCCCAGCATTTT	CASSPMDGSNQPQHF
NA	TRBV4-1	TRBJ2-5	TRBD2	TGCGCCAGCAGCCAAGGGACTAGCGTTCAAGAGACCCAGTACTTC	CASSQGTSVQETQYF
NA	TRBV5-1	TRBJ2-4	TRBD1	TGCGCCAGCAGCCAGACGGGACAGGCGGTAGCCAAAAACATTCAGTACTTC	CASSQTGQAVAKNIQYF
NA	TRBV7-9	TRBJ2-7	NA	TGTGCCAGCAGCTCTTCCCGGGACATCTACTTC	CASSSSRDIYF
NA	TRBV2	TRBJ2-7	NA	TGTGCCAGCAGTGATGTTTGGGGGTCACATCCTTACGAGCAGTACTTC	CASSDVWGSHPYEQYF
NA	TRBV4-2	TRBJ2-5	TRBD2	TGTGCCAGCAGCCAAGGAGCGGGGGACCAAGAGACCCAGTACTTC	CASSQGAGDQETQYF
NA	TRBV7-3	TRBJ1-2	NA	TGTGCCAGCAGCTTATTCGCAGAAACTAACTATGGCTACACCTTC	CASSLFAETNYGYTF
NA	TRBV7-9	TRBJ1-6	NA	TGTGCCAGCAGGGGGACCTTGGATTCACCCCTCCACTTT	CASRGTLDSPLHF
NA	TRBV5-4	TRBJ2-1	NA	TGTGCCAGCAGCTTGCGGGTTGGGTACGGCAATGAGCAGTTCTTC	CASSLRVGYGNEQFF
NA	TRBV7-2	TRBJ2-7	NA	TGTGCCAGCAGCCCAACCGGGACCCAGGGGGGCGAGCAGTACTTC	CASSPTGTQGGEQYF
once	TRBV5-4	TRBJ2-7	NA	TGTGCCAGCAGCTTTTCCAGGGGCTCATACGAGCAGTACTTC	CASSFSRGSYEQYF
NA	TRBV27	TRBJ1-2	TRBD1	TGTGCCAGCAGAGCGACAGGGCGGAGCGATGGCTACACCTTC	CASRATGRSDGYTF
NA	TRBV4-1	TRBJ2-2	TRBD1	TGCGCCAGCAGCCCTACAGGGGGCGTCATAGTCGGGGAGCTGTTTTTT	CASSPTGGVIVGELFF
NA	TRBV28	TRBJ1-6	NA	TGTGCCAGCAGTTCCACCCGGCCCCTCCACTTT	CASSSTRPLHF
few	TRBV19	TRBJ1-2	NA	TGTGCCAGTAGTAAGCAGCAATACTATGGCTACACCTTC	CASSKQQYYGYTF
NA	TRBV4-3	TRBJ2-7	TRBD1	TGCGCCAGCAGCCAAGGCGGGACAGGGCTCTACGAGCAGTACTTC	CASSQGGTGLYEQYF